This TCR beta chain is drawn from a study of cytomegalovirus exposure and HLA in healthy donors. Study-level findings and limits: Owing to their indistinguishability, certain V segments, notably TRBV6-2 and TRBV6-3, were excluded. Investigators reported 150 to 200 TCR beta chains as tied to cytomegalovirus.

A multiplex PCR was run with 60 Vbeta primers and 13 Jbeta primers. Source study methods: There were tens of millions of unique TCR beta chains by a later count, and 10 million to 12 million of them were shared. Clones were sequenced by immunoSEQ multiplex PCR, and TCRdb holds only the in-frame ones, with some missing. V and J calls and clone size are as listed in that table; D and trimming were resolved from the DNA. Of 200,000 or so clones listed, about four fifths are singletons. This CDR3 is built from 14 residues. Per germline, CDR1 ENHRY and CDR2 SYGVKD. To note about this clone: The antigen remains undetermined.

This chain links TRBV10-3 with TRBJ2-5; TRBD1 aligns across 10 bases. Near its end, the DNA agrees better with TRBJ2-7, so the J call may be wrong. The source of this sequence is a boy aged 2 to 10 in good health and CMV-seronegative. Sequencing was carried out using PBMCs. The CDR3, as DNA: TGTGCCATCAGGGAGACAGGGGGCGCTTACGAGCAGTACTTC. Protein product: CAIRETGGAYEQYF.